The next 17 T cell receptor beta chains were all read from a single sample in a study of T cell clonality in common variable immunodeficiency. The protocol was immunoSEQ multiplex PCR, while the TCRdb copy is restricted to in-frame clones and leaves out a portion. The table lists 45,000 to 60,000 clones, with no singletons. Sequences were obtained from peripheral blood mononuclear cells. The receptor set was obtained from a person aged 18 to 70 in good health.

This clone was counted many times. The CDR3 goes on 3 residues after the read ends, and that part is filled in from the germline J gene. V and J are TRBV2 and TRBJ2-3; D remains unclear. V was shortened by 3 bases and J by 3 bases, with 4 bases between the two germline ends. Germline CDR1 and CDR2: SNHLY and FYNNEI. The CDR3 is 12 amino acids. The sequenced part of the CDR3 DNA is TGTGCCAGCAGTGACCAGACAGATACG. This sequence encodes CASSDQTDT. The CDR3, in full, reads CASSDQTDTQYF.

There are many counts of this clone. Coverage ceases 3 residues before the CDR3 finishes, and the germline J gene fills in the end. Other DNA sequences in this specimen translate into the identical CDR3. The V and J genes are TRBV5-4 and TRBJ2-3; TRBD1 matches 11 bases. The germline gives CDR1 SGHNT, CDR2 YYREEE (reference sequence). CDR3 size: 16 residues. J lost 3 bases, V lost 4 bases, and 7 bases had no gene match. CDR3 amino acids: CASSTRTGGVTDTQYF. The sequenced CDR3 bases are TGTGCCAGCAGCACCAGGACAGGGGGCGTAACAGATACG.

This clone appeared many times. Sequencing ends 3 residues short of the CDR3 end; the germline J gene provides the rest. This chain uses TRBV20-1 with TRBJ2-3, with D maybe TRBD1 (6 bases). The CDR3 has 14 amino acids. Germline V gene lookup returns CDR1 DFQATT and CDR2 SNEGSKA (reference sequence). V was cut by 7 bases and J by 5 bases, with 19 bases left in between. The CDR3 protein is CSGYWSGAVDTQYF. CDR3 DNA, as far as it was read: TGCAGTGGCTATTGGTCAGGGGCTGTAGATACG.

Turning to this clone: The read ends 3 residues early relative to the CDR3; the germline J gene fills the gap. The chain has TRBV19 and TRBJ1-1, with D maybe TRBD1 (6 bases). Germline CDR1 reads LNHDA; CDR2 reads SQIVND (reference sequence). The CDR3 sequence is 17 residues long. CDR3 bases read: TGTGCCAGTAGTCCCCACCTAGGTTCAGGGGATACCCTTGGA. Protein: CASSPHLGSGDTLG. The entire CDR3 reads CASSPHLGSGDTLGAFF. Full variable domain (outside the CDR3, taken from reference TRBV19 and TRBJ1-1): DGGITQSPKYLFRKEGQNVTLSCEQNLNHDAMYWYRQDPGQGLRLIYYSQIVNDFQKGDIAEGYSVSREKKESFPLTVTSAQKNPTAFYLCASSPHLGSGDTLGAFFGQGTRLTVV.

This clone was observed many times. The DNA read from the CDR3 is TGCAGCGTAACACAGGGGGCACGA. It translates to CSVTQGAR. The CDR3, in full, reads CSVTQGARAFF. The chain links TRBV20-1 to TRBJ1-1; TRBD1 matches 9 bases. Sequencing ends 3 residues short of the CDR3 end; the germline J gene provides the rest. The CDR3 is made up of 11 amino acids. The germline gives CDR1 DFQATT, CDR2 SNEGSKA (reference sequence).

Ten or more counts support this clone. The missing CDR3 end, 3 residues past where the read stops, is filled in from the germline J gene. V and J are TRBV3-1 (or the pseudogene TRBV3-2) and TRBJ2-7; D is possibly TRBD1 (6 bases). This CDR3 spans 15 amino acids. Trimming stripped 0 bases from V and 2 bases from J, with 11 bases between. The germline V gene encodes CDR1 LGHDT and CDR2 YNNKEL (reference sequence). CDR3 region: CASSQDRQETYEQYF. The part of the CDR3 DNA that was read is TGTGCCAGCAGCCAAGACCGACAGGAAACCTACGAG.

On this clone: The missing CDR3 end, 3 residues past where the read stops, is filled in from the germline J gene. The rearrangement joins TRBV10-2 to TRBJ1-2; D is ambiguous. The germline gives CDR1 WSHSY, CDR2 SAAADI. The germline V and J ends were trimmed by 3 bases and 0 bases, with 14 bases remaining between them. The CDR3 consists of 16 residues. CDR3 in amino acids: CASSDPPDWTNYGYTF. The CDR3 bases that were read are TGCGCCAGCAGTGACCCCCCAGACTGGACTAACTATGGC.

The sample holds many counts of this clone. The CDR3 is cut off 3 residues early in the read; its end comes from the germline J gene. The chain joins TRBV9 to TRBJ1-1, with D uncertain. The V end lost 3 bases, the J end lost 3 bases, and 6 bases lay between the germline ends. The germline V gene encodes CDR1 SGDLS and CDR2 YYNGEE. The CDR3 contains 12 residues. The sequenced part of the CDR3 DNA is TGTGCCAGCAGCGGACTGGACACTGAA. It yields the protein CASSGLDTE. The full CDR3 is CASSGLDTEAFF. The variable domain in full, completed from reference TRBV9 and TRBJ1-1, reads DSGVTQTPKHLITATGQRVTLRCSPRSGDLSVYWYQQSLDQGLQFLIQYYNGEERAKGNILERFSAQQFPDLHSELNLSSLELGDSALYFCASSGLDTEAFFGQGTRLTVV.

This clone was recorded many times. The read comes to an end 3 residues before the CDR3 does, leaving the germline J gene to fill in the end. The rearrangement uses TRBV5-4 and TRBJ1-3; perhaps TRBD1 as D (5 bases). Germline CDR1 is SGHNT and CDR2 is YYREEE (reference sequence). This CDR3 has 13 amino acids. With 3 bases removed from V and 4 bases from J, the gap between germline ends came to 8 bases. CDR3 sequence reads: CASSSAGGNTIYF. Partial CDR3 DNA: TGTGCCAGCAGCTCGGCAGGGGGAAACACC.

This clone was found many times. The read comes to an end 3 residues before the CDR3 does, leaving the germline J gene to fill in the end. This sequence joins TRBV15 and TRBJ1-2; D is ambiguous. Germline-derived CDR1 and CDR2 are LNHNV and YYDKDF (reference sequence). The CDR3 has 14 residues. V lost 0 bases to trimming and J lost 3 bases, with 8 bases between them. The CDR3 sequence is CATSREGGYYGYTF. CDR3 DNA, as far as it was read: TGTGCCACCAGCAGAGAAGGCGGCTACTATGGC. The variable domain in full, with the rest retrieved from reference TRBV15 and TRBJ1-2, is DAMVIQNPRYQVTQFGKPVTLSCSQTLNHNVMYWYQQKSSQAPKLLFHYYDKDFNNEADTPDNFQSRRPNTSFCFLDIRSPGLGDTAMYLCATSREGGYYGYTFGSGTRLTVV.

CDR3 protein: CASSGGTNTEAFF. The CDR3 bases that were read are TGCGCCAGCAGCGGGGGGACGAACACTGAA. The chain is built from TRBV10-2 and TRBJ1-1; a weak D match, TRBD1 (5 bases). Read coverage stops 3 residues before the CDR3 terminus; the germline J gene supplies the remainder. The CDR3 loop spans 13 amino acids. Germline V gene lookup returns CDR1 WSHSY and CDR2 SAAADI. The V end lost 6 bases, the J end lost 1 base, and 9 bases lay between the germline ends.

This clone was detected many times. From the germline J gene comes the end of the CDR3, since the read stops 3 residues before it. The chain uses TRBV2 and TRBJ2-1, with 9 bases lining up with TRBD2. V trimming: 6 bases; J trimming: 4 bases; junction bases outside the gene matches: 7. The CDR3 is 15 amino acids. Germline V gene lookup returns CDR1 SNHLY and CDR2 FYNNEI. CDR3 DNA, as far as it was read: TGTGCCAGCAGGGTTAGCGGGGGCGAGTACAATGAG. Translation: CASRVSGGEYNE. The entire CDR3 sequence reads CASRVSGGEYNEQFF. Full variable domain (outside the CDR3, taken from reference TRBV2 and TRBJ2-1): EPEVTQTPSHQVTQMGQEVILRCVPISNHLYFYWYRQILGQKVEFLVSFYNNEISEKSEIFDDQFSVERPDGSNFTLKIRSTKLEDSAMYFCASRVSGGEYNEQFFGPGTRLTVL.

This clone was seen more than once but under ten times. The read finishes 3 residues shy of the CDR3 end, and the germline J gene is used to complete it. The chain combines TRBV30 with TRBJ1-1; no reliable D call. Germline loops: CDR1 GTSNPN, CDR2 SVGIG (reference sequence). The CDR3 sequence is 14 residues long. The sequenced part of the CDR3 DNA is TGTGCCTGGAGTGTCTCTAGCGGCATAGACGAG. Its translation: CAWSVSSGIDE. Given in full, the CDR3 is CAWSVSSGIDEAFF.

This clone has at least ten counts. Sequencing ends 3 residues short of the CDR3 end; the germline J gene provides the rest. The chain employs TRBV6-4 and TRBJ2-7; perhaps TRBD1 as D (6 bases). CDR3 length: 14 residues. Trimming left V 4 bases short and J 2 bases short, with 12 bases between. Germline V gene sequence: CDR1 MRHNA, CDR2 SNTAGT. The DNA read from the CDR3 is TGTGCCAGCAGTGTAGTCCCAGGGGCCTACGAG. This encodes CASSVVPGAYE. The entire CDR3 sequence reads CASSVVPGAYEQYF.

A word on this clone: Sequencing ends 3 residues short of the CDR3 end; the germline J gene provides the rest. The V gene is TRBV18, the J gene TRBJ2-4, with 7 bases matching TRBD1. In germline, CDR1 is KGHSH, CDR2 LQKENI. The CDR3 sequence is 15 residues long. The CDR3 bases that were read are TGTGCCAGCTCACGATTCCGGGACAGACTTTATGGT. Protein: CASSRFRDRLYG. The CDR3 in its entirety is CASSRFRDRLYGQYF.

At least ten counts were recorded for this clone. Coverage ceases 3 residues before the CDR3 finishes, and the germline J gene fills in the end. The chain joins TRBV9 to TRBJ1-5; no clear D gene. Germline CDR1 and CDR2: SGDLS and YYNGEE. This CDR3 has 13 amino acids. V lost 0 bases and J lost 5, with 6 bases in between. CDR3 bases read: TGTGCCAGCAGCGTAGACAGAGATCAGCCC. Translation: CASSVDRDQP. The entire CDR3 protein is CASSVDRDQPQHF.

The sample holds a few counts of this clone. The read finishes 3 residues shy of the CDR3 end, and the germline J gene is used to complete it. The chain joins TRBV18 to TRBJ2-3, with 7 bases matching TRBD2. Germline V gene sequence: CDR1 KGHSH, CDR2 LQKENI. The CDR3 extends over 13 amino acids. The part of the CDR3 DNA that was read is TGTGCCAGCTCATCCCACGGGCGGGGGACG. Its protein is CASSSHGRGT. The CDR3 in full is CASSSHGRGTQYF.